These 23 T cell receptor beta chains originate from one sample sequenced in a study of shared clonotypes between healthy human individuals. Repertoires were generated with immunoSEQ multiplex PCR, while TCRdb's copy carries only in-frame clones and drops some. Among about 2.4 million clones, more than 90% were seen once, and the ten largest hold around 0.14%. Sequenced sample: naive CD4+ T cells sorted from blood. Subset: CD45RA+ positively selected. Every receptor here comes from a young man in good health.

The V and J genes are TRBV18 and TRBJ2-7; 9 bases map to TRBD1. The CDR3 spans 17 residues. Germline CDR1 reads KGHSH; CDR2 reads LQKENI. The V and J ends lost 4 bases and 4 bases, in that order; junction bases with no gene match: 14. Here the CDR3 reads CASSLNPGQGFLYEQYF. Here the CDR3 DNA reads TGTGCCAGCTCACTGAATCCGGGACAGGGTTTTCTATACGAGCAGTACTTC.

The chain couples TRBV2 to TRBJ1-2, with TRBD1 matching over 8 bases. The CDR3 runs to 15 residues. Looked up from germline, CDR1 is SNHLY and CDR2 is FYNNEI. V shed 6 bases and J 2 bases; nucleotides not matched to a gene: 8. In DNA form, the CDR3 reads TGTGCCAGCAGACTTTCCACAGGGGGGAACTATGGCTACACCTTC. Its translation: CASRLSTGGNYGYTF.

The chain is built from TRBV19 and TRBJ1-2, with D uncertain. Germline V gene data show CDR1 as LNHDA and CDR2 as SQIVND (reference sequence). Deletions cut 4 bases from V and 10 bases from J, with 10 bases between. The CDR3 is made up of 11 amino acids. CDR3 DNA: TGTGCCAGTAGTACCCGGGATGTCTACACCTTC. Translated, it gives CASSTRDVYTF.

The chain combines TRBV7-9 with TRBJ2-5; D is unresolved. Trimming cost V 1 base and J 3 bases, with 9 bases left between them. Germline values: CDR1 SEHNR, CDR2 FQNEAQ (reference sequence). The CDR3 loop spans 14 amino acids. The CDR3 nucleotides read TGTGCCAGCAGCTTAGGGGCGCCGAAAGAGACCCAGTACTTC. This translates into CASSLGAPKETQYF.

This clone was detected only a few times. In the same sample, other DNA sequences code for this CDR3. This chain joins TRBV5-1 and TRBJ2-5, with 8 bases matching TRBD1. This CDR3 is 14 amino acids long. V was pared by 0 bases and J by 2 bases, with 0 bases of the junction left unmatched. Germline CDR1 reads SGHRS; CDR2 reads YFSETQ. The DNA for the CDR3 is TGCGCCAGCAGCTTGGGGGACAGGCAAGAGACCCAGTACTTC. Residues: CASSLGDRQETQYF.

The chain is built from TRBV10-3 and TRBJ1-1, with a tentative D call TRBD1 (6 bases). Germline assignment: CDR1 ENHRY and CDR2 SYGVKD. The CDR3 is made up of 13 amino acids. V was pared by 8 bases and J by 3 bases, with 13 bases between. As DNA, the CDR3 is TGTGCCATCCAAACGGGGGCGGACACTGAAGCTTTCTTT. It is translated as CAIQTGADTEAFF.

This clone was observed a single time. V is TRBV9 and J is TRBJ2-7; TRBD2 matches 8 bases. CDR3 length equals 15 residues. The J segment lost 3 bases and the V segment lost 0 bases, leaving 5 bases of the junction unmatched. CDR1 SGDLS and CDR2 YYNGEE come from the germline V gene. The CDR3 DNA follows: TGTGCCAGCAGCGTAGGAAATAGCGGGAACTACGAGCAGTACTTC. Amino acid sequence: CASSVGNSGNYEQYF.

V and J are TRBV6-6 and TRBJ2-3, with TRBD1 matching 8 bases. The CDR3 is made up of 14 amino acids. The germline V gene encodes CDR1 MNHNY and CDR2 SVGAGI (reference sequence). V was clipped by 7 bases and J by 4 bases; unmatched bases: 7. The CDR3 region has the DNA TGTGCCAGCACAGACAGGGGTGCGGCAGATACGCAGTATTTT. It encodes CASTDRGAADTQYF.

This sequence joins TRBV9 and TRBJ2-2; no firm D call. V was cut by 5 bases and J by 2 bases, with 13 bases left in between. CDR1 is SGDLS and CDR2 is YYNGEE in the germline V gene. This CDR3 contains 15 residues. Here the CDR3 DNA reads TGTGCCAGCAGTGGTTCGGCTTCCAACACCGGGGAGCTGTTTTTT. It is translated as CASSGSASNTGELFF.

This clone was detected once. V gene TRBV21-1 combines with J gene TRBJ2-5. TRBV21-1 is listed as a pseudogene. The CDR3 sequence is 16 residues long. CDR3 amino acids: CASSKPPQPPQETQYF. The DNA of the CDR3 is TGTGCCAGCAGCAAACCCCCCCAACCACCGCAAGAGACCCAGTACTTC.

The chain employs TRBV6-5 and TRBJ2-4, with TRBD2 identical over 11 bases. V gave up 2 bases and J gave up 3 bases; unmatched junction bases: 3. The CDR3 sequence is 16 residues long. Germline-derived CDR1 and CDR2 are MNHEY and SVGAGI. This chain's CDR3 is CASSYGGLADKNIQYF. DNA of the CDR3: TGTGCCAGCAGTTACGGGGGACTAGCGGACAAAAACATTCAGTACTTC.

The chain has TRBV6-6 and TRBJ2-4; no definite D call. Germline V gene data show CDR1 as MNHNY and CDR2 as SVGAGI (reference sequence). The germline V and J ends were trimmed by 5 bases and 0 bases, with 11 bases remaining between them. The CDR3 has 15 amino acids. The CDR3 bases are TGTGCCAGCAGTGTTCGGACGGTAGCCAAAAACATTCAGTACTTC. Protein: CASSVRTVAKNIQYF.

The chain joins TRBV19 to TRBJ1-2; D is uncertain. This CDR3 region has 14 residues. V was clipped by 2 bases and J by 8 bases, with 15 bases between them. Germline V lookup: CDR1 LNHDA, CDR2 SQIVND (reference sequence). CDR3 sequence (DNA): TGTGCCAGTAGTATAAGTAACGGAGGGAGAGGCTACACCTTC. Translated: CASSISNGGRGYTF.

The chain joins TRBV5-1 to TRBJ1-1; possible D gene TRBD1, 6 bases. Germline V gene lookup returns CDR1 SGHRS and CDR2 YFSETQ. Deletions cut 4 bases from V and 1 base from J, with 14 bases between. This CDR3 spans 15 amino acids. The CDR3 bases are TGCGCCAGCAGCCTACAGGGTTCTGCGAACACTGAAGCTTTCTTT. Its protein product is CASSLQGSANTEAFF. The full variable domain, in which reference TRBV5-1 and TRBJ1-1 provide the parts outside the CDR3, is KAGVTQTPRYLIKTRGQQVTLSCSPISGHRSVSWYQQTPGQGLQFLFEYFSETQRNKGNFPGRFSGRQFSNSRSEMNVSTLELGDSALYLCASSLQGSANTEAFFGQGTRLTVV.

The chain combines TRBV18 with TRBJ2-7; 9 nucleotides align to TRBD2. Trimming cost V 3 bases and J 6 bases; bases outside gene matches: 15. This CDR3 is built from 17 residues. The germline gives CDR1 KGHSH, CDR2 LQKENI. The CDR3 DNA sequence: TGTGCCAGCTCACCTAGTCGCCCGGGACTAGCAGCCGGCGAGCAGTACTTC. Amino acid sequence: CASSPSRPGLAAGEQYF.

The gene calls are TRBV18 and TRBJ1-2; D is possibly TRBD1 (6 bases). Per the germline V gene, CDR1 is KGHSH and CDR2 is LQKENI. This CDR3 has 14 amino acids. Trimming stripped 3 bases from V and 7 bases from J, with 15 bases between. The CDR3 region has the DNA TGTGCCAGCTCACCTCGGACAGACCTATCTGGCTACACCTTC. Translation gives CASSPRTDLSGYTF.

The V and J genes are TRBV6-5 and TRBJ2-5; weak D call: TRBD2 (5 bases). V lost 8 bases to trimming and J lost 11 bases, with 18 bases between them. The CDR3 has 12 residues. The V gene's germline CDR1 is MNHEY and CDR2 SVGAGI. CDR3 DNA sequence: TGTGCCAGCGGGCCCCCGGTCGGGGAGCAGTACTTC. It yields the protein CASGPPVGEQYF.

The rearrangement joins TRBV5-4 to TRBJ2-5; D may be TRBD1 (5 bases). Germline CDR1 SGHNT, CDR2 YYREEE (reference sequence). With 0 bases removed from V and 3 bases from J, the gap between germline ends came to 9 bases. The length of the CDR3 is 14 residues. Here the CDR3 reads CASSLGGSEETQYF. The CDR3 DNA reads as TGTGCCAGCAGCTTGGGGGGCAGTGAAGAGACCCAGTACTTC.

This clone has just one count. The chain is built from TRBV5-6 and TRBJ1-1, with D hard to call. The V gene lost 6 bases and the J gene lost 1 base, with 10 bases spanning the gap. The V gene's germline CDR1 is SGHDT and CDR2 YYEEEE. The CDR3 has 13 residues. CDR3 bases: TGTGCCAGCAACCGCGCCCAGAACACTGAAGCTTTCTTT. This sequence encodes CASNRAQNTEAFF. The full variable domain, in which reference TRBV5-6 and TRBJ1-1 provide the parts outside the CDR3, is DAGVTQSPTHLIKTRGQQVTLRCSPKSGHDTVSWYQQALGQGPQFIFQYYEEEERQRGNFPDRFSGHQFPNYSSELNVNALLLGDSALYLCASNRAQNTEAFFGQGTRLTVV.

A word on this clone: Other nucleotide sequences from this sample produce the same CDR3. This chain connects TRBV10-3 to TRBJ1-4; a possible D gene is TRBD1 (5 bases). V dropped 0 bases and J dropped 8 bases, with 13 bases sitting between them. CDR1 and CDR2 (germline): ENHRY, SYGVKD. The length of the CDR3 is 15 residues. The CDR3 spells CAISESGQGGEKLFF. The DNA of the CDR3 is TGTGCCATCAGTGAGTCCGGGCAGGGAGGGGAAAAACTGTTTTTT.

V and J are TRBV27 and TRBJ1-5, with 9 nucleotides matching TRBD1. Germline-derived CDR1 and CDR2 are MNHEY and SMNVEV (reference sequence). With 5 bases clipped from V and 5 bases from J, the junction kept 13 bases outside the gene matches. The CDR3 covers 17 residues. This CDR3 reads CASSPRWTGVRDQPQHF. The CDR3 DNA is TGTGCCAGCAGTCCTCGTTGGACAGGGGTACGTGATCAGCCCCAGCATTTT.

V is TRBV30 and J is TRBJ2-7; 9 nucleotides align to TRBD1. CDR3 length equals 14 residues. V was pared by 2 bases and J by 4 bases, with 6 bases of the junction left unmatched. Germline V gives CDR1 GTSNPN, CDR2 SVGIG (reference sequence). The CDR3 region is CAWSRNGQGYEQYF. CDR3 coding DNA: TGTGCCTGGAGTCGGAATGGACAGGGGTACGAGCAGTACTTC.

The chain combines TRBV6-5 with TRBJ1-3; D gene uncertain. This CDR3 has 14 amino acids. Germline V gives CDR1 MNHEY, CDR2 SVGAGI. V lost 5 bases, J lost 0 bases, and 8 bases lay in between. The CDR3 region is CASSKLSSGNTIYF. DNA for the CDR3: TGTGCCAGCAGTAAGCTAAGCTCTGGAAACACCATATATTTT.